This T cell receptor beta chain was obtained from a study of spatial heterogeneity in lung cancer. General study results and limits: Among blood samples, ubiquitous expanded tumor TCRs appeared more at resection than at follow-up.

Every TCR cDNA molecule bore a unique molecular identifier. TCRdb re-analysed the 5' RACE reads in MiXCR, keeping a single row per CDR3 protein. The data contain 13,000 or so distinct CDR3 sequences, approximately 4% of them singletons. The sample's time point: sample taken at primary tumor resection. The donors comprised some 70 untreated early-stage non-small cell lung cancer patients. Unsorted whole RNA of tumor, nontumor lung or frozen PBMC was sequenced. V was clipped by 5 bases and J by 8 bases; unmatched bases: 16. The CDR3 runs 16 residues. Germline values: CDR1 SEHNR, CDR2 FQNEAQ (reference sequence). Ten or more counts support this clonotype. The antigen is undetermined.

The sequencing used PBMCs, collected at surgery. The receptor comes from a male donor with early-stage non-small cell lung cancer. V gene TRBV7-9 combines with J gene TRBJ2-7, with 9 positions matching TRBD2. The CDR3 sequence: CASSRGSTSGSTKQYF. In DNA, the CDR3 is TGTGCCAGCAGCCGCGGGTCGACTAGCGGTTCTACGAAGCAGTACTTC.